This TCR beta chain is drawn from a study of T cell repertoires in cytomegalovirus infection. On the study more broadly: It can be stated that public TCR beta signatures indicated CMV infection as well as a matching HLA type.

Trimming pared 2 bases from V and 5 bases from J, leaving 10 bases between. In germline, CDR1 is DFQATT, CDR2 SNEGSKA (reference sequence). This CDR3 contains 13 residues. TCRdb reprocessed the reads via MiXCR and lists one record per CDR3 protein. Of about 180,000 distinct CDR3 sequences in the sample, roughly a fifth were seen once. Points on this clonotype: Antigen unknown.

Study results and limitations: Identification of carriers of CMV plus the relevant HLA was performed using cumulative public TCR beta family frequency.

This sequence was found in a human donor in good health (CMV status not recorded). Some clones in this sample may be carry-over from other donors' samples. The source material was CD8+ T cells from cultured PBMCs, sampled from culture after CMV antigen stimulation. The V gene is TRBV20-1, the J gene TRBJ2-1; a possible D gene is TRBD2 (6 bases). The chain's CDR3 is CSARRRGDNEQFF. As DNA, the CDR3 is TGCAGTGCTAGAAGGCGGGGAGACAATGAGCAGTTCTTC.